The clone carrying this TCR beta chain is a singleton in its sample. The CDR3 totals 14 residues. The germline V gene encodes CDR1 LGHNA and CDR2 YSLEER. The trim removed 3 bases at V and 8 bases at J, leaving 5 bases unmatched. This specimen belongs to a study of blood T cell repertoires in COVID-19. The authors' processing: Estimation of nucleated cell counts relied on the amplification of reference gene primers. Sequencing was performed with immunoSEQ multiplex PCR; in TCRdb, only in-frame clones are kept and a portion is missing. Clone size and V and J calls were adopted from that table, with D and trimming inferred from the DNA. The sample includes about 230,000 clones, around 80% of them seen just once.

The gene calls are TRBV4-3 and TRBJ2-4; 9 bases fit TRBD1. This receptor was obtained from a man in his forties with acute or convalescent COVID-19. The sequenced material came from peripheral blood. CDR3 bases: TGCGCCAGCAGCCAGGACAGGGGATCGGACATTCAGTACTTC. Residues: CASSQDRGSDIQYF.